What follows are 9 T cell receptor beta chains derived from one specimen sequenced in a study of shared clonotypes between healthy human individuals. This table comes from immunoSEQ multiplex PCR, and its TCRdb copy is limited to in-frame clones, with some not included. The table has 2 million or so clones, 90% to 95% seen once. Sequenced sample: naive CD4+ T cells sorted from blood. Subset meaning: CD45RA+ positively selected. Every receptor here comes from a man in his late teens or twenties in good health.

CDR3 sequence: CSVEAGGDRGSGNTIYF. CDR3 DNA: TGCAGCGTTGAAGCCGGGGGTGACAGGGGCTCTGGAAACACCATATATTTT. V usage is TRBV29-1 and J usage is TRBJ1-3, with 8 bases lining up with TRBD1. The V gene end was trimmed by 1 base and the J gene end by 0 bases; junction bases not matched to a gene: 8. This CDR3 comprises 17 residues. From germline, CDR1 is SQVTM and CDR2 ANQGSEA.

The chain recombines TRBV27 with TRBJ2-7; D is undetermined. CDR1 is MNHEY and CDR2 is SMNVEV in the germline V gene (reference sequence). The V gene lost 6 bases and the J gene lost 3 bases, with 6 bases spanning the gap. The CDR3 is 11 residues long. CDR3 bases: TGTGCCAGCAGCGGGTTCTACGAGCAGTACTTC. Its protein product is CASSGFYEQYF.

This clone came up once. V and J are TRBV4-2 and TRBJ1-1; D gene uncertain. V gave up 0 bases and J gave up 7 bases, with 6 bases separating them. The CDR3 runs 12 residues. Germline CDR1 LGHNA, CDR2 YNFKEQ. The CDR3 loop is CASSQDVGEAFF. Here the CDR3 DNA reads TGTGCCAGCAGCCAAGATGTGGGTGAAGCTTTCTTT.

This clone has just one count. This chain uses TRBV6-1 with TRBJ1-3, with D uncertain. The CDR3 runs to 13 residues. V dropped 6 bases and J dropped 11 bases, with 17 bases sitting between them. In germline, CDR1 is MNHNS, CDR2 SASEGT. CDR3 in DNA: TGTGCCAGCAGGGTTAGGGCATTTGACTCCATATATTTT. This encodes CASRVRAFDSIYF.

This chain joins TRBV21-1 and TRBJ1-2; the listed D gene, TRBD1, was not tested against the DNA. TRBV21-1 is assigned pseudogene status. The CDR3 spans 14 residues. CDR3 loop: CASSKVTVNYGYTF. CDR3 sequence (DNA): TGTGCCAGCAGCAAAGTCACAGTAAACTATGGCTACACCTTC.

The chain carries TRBV12-5 and TRBJ1-2; D gene uncertain. The CDR3 consists of 16 residues. The germline V gene encodes CDR1 LGHNT and CDR2 FRNRAP. V lost 3 bases to trimming and J lost 5 bases, with 19 bases between them. CDR3 nucleotide sequence: TGTGCTAGTGGTTTCCTCGGCTCAAATGGCTCTTATGGCTACACCTTC. Protein sequence: CASGFLGSNGSYGYTF.

This rearrangement joins TRBV19 to TRBJ2-1, with 12 bases aligning to TRBD2. Per the germline V gene, CDR1 is LNHDA and CDR2 is SQIVND (reference sequence). The J segment lost 6 bases and the V segment lost 3 bases, leaving 6 bases of the junction unmatched. There are 16 residues in the CDR3. The DNA of the CDR3 is TGTGCCAGTAGTATCCCGACTAGCGGGAGCCCCAATGAGCAGTTCTTC. Translation: CASSIPTSGSPNEQFF.

This rearrangement joins TRBV7-9 to TRBJ2-5; 7 bases agree with TRBD2. V was clipped by 3 bases and J by 0 bases; unmatched bases: 4. Germline CDR1 and CDR2: SEHNR and FQNEAQ (reference sequence). This CDR3 is 15 amino acids long. Written as DNA, the CDR3 is TGTGCCAGCAGCTTTCCCGGGACTAACCAAGAGACCCAGTACTTC. This sequence encodes CASSFPGTNQETQYF. Variable domain in full (rest from reference TRBV7-9 and TRBJ2-5): DTGVSQNPRHKITKRGQNVTFRCDPISEHNRLYWYRQTLGQGPEFLTYFQNEAQLEKSRLLSDRFSAERPKGSFSTLEIQRTEQGDSAMYLCASSFPGTNQETQYFGPGTRLLVL.

CDR3 DNA sequence: TGTGCCAGTAACGGTCCAACAGGGGGCAGTCAGCCCCAGCATTTT. Amino acid sequence: CASNGPTGGSQPQHF. The chain couples TRBV19 to TRBJ1-5; 9 nucleotides align to TRBD1. Germline V gene data show CDR1 as LNHDA and CDR2 as SQIVND (reference sequence). Trimming at V came to 7 bases and at J to 6 bases, leaving 10 bases not matched to a gene. The CDR3 runs 15 residues.